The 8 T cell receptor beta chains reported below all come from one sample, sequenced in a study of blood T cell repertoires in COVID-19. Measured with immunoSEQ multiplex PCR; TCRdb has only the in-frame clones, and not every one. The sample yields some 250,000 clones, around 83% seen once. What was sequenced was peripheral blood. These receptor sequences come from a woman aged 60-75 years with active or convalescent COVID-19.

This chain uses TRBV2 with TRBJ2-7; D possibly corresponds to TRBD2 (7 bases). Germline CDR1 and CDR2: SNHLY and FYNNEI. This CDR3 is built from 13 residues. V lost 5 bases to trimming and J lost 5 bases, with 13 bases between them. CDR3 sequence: CASSRDGGHEQYF. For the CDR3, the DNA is TGTGCCAGCAGTCGGGACGGGGGGCACGAGCAGTACTTC.

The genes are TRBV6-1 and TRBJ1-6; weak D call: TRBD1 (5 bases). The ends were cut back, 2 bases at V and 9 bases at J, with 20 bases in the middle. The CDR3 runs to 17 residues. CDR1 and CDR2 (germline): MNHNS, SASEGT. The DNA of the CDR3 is TGTGCCAGCAGTGAAATCAACCGCAAGGGAAGGGGTTCACCCCTCCACTTT. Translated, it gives CASSEINRKGRGSPLHF.

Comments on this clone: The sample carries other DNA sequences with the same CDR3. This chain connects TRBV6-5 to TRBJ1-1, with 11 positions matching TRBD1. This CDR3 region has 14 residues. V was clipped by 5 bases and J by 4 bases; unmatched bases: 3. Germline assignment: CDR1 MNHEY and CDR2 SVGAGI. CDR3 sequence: CASSIGQGATEAFF. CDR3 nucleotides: TGTGCCAGCAGTATAGGACAGGGGGCCACTGAAGCTTTCTTT.

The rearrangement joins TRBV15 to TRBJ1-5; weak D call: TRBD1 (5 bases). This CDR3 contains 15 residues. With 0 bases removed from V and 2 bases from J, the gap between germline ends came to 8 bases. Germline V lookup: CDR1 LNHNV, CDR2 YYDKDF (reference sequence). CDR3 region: CATSRDRAGNQPQHF. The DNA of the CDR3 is TGTGCCACCAGCAGAGACAGGGCCGGCAATCAGCCCCAGCATTTT.

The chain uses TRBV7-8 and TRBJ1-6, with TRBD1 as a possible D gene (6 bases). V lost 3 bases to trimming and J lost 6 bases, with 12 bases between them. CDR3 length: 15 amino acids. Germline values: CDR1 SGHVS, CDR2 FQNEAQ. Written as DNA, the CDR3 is TGTGCCAGCAGCTTCACCGGGACATCTAATTCACCCCTCCACTTT. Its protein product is CASSFTGTSNSPLHF. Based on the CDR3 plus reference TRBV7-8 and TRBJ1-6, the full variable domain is GAGVSQSPRYKVAKRGQDVALRCDPISGHVSLFWYQQALGQGPEFLTYFQNEAQLDKSGLPSDRFFAERPEGSVSTLKIQRTQQEDSAVYLCASSFTGTSNSPLHFGNGTRLTVT.

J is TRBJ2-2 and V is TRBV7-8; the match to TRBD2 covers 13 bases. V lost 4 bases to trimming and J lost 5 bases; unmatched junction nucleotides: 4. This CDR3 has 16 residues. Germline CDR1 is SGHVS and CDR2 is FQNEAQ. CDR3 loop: CASSSGLAGVTGELFF. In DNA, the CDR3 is TGTGCCAGCAGCTCCGGACTAGCGGGGGTAACCGGGGAGCTGTTTTTT.

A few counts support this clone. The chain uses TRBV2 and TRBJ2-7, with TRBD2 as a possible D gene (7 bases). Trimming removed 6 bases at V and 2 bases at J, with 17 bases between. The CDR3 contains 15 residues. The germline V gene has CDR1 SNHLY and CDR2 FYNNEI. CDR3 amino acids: CASRAPAGATYEQYF. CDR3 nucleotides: TGTGCCAGCAGAGCCCCTGCGGGGGCCACCTACGAGCAGTACTTC.

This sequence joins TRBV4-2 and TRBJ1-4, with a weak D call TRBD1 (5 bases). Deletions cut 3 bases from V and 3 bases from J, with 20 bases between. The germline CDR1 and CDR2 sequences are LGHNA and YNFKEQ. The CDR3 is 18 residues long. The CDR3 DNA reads TGTGCCAGCAGCCAGCTTAGGACCAAGACAGTGGCTAATGAAAAACTGTTTTTT. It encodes CASSQLRTKTVANEKLFF.